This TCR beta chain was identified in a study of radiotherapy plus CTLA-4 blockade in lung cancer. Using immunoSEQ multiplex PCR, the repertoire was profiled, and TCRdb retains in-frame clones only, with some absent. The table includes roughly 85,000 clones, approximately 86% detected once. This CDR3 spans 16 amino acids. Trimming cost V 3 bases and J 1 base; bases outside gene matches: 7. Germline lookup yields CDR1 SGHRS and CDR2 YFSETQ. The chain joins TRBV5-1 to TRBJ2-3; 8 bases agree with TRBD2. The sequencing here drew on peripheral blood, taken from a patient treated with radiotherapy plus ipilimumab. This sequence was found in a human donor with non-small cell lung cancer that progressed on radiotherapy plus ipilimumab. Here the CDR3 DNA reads TGCGCCAGCAGCTCGGGACGTAGCGGGGGCACAGATACGCAGTATTTT. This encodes CASSSGRSGGTDTQYF.